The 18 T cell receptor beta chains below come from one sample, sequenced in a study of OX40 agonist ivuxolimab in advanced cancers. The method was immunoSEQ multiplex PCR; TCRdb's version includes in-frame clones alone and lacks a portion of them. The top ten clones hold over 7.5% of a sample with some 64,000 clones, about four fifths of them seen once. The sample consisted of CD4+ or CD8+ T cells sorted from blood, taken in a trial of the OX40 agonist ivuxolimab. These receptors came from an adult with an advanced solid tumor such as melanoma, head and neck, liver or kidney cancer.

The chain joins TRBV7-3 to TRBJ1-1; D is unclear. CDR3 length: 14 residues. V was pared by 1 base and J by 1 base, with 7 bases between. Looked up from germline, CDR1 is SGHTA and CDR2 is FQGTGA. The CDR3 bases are TGTGCCAGCAGCTTAAACGGACCGAACACTGAAGCTTTCTTT. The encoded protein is CASSLNGPNTEAFF.

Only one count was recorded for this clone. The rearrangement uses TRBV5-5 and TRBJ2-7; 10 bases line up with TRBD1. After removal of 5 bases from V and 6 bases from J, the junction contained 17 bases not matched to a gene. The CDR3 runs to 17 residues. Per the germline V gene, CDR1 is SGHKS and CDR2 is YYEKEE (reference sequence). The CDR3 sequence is CASRPNLPGQGNPEQYF. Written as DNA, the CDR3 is TGTGCCAGCAGACCCAACCTTCCGGGACAGGGGAATCCCGAGCAGTACTTC.

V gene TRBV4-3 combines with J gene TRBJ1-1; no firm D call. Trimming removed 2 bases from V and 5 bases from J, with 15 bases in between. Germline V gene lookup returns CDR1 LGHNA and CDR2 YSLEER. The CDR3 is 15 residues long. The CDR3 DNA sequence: TGCGCCAGCAGCCAATTGGTCGCAGCGAGGACTGAAGCTTTCTTT. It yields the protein CASSQLVAARTEAFF.

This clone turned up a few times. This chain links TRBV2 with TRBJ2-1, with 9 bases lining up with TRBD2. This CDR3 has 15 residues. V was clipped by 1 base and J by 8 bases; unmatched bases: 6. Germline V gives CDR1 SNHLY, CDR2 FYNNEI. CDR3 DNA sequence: TGTGCCAGCAGTGAAGAGGGCGGGAGGGCCCATGAGCAGTTCTTC. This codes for CASSEEGGRAHEQFF. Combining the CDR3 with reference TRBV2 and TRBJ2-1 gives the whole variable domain EPEVTQTPSHQVTQMGQEVILRCVPISNHLYFYWYRQILGQKVEFLVSFYNNEISEKSEIFDDQFSVERPDGSNFTLKIRSTKLEDSAMYFCASSEEGGRAHEQFFGPGTRLTVL.

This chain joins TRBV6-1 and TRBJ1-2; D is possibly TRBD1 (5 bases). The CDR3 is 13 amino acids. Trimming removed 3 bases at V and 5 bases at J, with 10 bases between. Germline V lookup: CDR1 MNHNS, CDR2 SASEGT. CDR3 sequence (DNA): TGTGCCAGCAGTGAGAGAGGGGTTTATGGCTACACCTTC. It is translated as CASSERGVYGYTF.

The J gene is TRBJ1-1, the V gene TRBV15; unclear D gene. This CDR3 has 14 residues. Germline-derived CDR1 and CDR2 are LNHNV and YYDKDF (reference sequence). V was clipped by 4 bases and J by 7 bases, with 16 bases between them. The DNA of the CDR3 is TGTGCCACCAGCAAGTTCCTCGGAGTAAGTGAAGCTTTCTTT. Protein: CATSKFLGVSEAFF. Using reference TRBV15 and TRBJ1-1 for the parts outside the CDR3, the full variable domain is DAMVIQNPRYQVTQFGKPVTLSCSQTLNHNVMYWYQQKSSQAPKLLFHYYDKDFNNEADTPDNFQSRRPNTSFCFLDIRSPGLGDTAMYLCATSKFLGVSEAFFGQGTRLTVV.

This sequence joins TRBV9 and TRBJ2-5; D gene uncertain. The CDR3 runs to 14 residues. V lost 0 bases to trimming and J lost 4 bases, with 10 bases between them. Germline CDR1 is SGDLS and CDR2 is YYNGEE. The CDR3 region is CASSVEGWGETQYF. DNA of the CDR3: TGTGCCAGCAGCGTAGAAGGGTGGGGAGAGACCCAGTACTTC.

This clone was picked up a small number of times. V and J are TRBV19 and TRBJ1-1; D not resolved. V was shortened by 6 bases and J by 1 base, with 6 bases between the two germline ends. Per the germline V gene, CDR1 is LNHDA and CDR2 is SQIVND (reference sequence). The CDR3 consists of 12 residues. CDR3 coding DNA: TGTGCCAGTAGGGCCTGGAACACTGAAGCTTTCTTT. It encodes CASRAWNTEAFF. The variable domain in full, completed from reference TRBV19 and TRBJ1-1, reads DGGITQSPKYLFRKEGQNVTLSCEQNLNHDAMYWYRQDPGQGLRLIYYSQIVNDFQKGDIAEGYSVSREKKESFPLTVTSAQKNPTAFYLCASRAWNTEAFFGQGTRLTVV.

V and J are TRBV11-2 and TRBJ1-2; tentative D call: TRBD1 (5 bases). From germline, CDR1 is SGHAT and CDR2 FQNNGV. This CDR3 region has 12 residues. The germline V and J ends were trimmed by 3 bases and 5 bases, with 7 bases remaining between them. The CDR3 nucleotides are TGTGCCAGCAGCTTTTCAGGGTATGGCTACACCTTC. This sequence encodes CASSFSGYGYTF.

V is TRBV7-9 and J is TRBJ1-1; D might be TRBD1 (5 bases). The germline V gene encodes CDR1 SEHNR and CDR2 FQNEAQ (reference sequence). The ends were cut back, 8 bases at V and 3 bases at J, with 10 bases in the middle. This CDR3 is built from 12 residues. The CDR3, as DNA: TGTGCCAGCGGGGGGTGGTACACTGAAGCTTTCTTT. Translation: CASGGWYTEAFF.

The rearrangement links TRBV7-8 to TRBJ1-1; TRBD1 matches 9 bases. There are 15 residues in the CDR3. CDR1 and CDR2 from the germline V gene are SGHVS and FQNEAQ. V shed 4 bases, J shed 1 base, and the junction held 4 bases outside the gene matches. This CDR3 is CASSWTGVENTEAFF. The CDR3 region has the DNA TGTGCCAGCAGCTGGACAGGGGTGGAGAACACTGAAGCTTTCTTT. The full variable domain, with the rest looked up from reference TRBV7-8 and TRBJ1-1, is GAGVSQSPRYKVAKRGQDVALRCDPISGHVSLFWYQQALGQGPEFLTYFQNEAQLDKSGLPSDRFFAERPEGSVSTLKIQRTQQEDSAVYLCASSWTGVENTEAFFGQGTRLTVV.

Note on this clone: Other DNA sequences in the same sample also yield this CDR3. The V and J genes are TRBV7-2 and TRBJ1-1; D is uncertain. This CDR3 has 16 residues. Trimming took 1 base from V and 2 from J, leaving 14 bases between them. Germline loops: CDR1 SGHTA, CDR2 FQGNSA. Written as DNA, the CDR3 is TGTGCCAGCAGCTTAGGTCGGCTAAGGGTTAACACTGAAGCTTTCTTT. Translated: CASSLGRLRVNTEAFF. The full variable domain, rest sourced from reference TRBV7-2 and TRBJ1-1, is GAGVSQSPSNKVTEKGKDVELRCDPISGHTALYWYRQSLGQGLEFLIYFQGNSAPDKSGLPSDRFSAERTGGSVSTLTIQRTQQEDSAVYLCASSLGRLRVNTEAFFGQGTRLTVV.

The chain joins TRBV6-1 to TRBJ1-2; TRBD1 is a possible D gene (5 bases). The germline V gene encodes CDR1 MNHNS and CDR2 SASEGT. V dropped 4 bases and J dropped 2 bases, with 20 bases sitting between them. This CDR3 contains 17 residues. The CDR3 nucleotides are TGTGCCAGCAGTGTACCCAGGGACGGGGTAGGGAACTATGGCTACACCTTC. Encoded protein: CASSVPRDGVGNYGYTF.

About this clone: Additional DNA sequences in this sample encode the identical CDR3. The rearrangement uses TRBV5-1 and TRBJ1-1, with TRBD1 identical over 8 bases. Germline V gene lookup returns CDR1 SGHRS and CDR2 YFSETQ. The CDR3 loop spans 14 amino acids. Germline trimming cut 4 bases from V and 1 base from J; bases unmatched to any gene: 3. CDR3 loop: CASSIGTGNTEAFF. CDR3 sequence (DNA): TGCGCCAGCAGCATAGGGACAGGGAACACTGAAGCTTTCTTT.

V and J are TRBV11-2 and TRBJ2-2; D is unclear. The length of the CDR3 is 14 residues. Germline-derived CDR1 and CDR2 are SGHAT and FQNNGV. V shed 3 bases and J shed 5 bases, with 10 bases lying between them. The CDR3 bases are TGTGCCAGCAGCTTGGGCCCATGGACCGGGGAGCTGTTTTTT. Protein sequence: CASSLGPWTGELFF.

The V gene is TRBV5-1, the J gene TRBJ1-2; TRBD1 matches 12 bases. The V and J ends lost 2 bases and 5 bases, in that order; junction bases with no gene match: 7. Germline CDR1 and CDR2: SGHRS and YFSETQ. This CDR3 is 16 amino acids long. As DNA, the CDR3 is TGCGCCAGCAGCTTACCCTTGGGACAGGGGGCGTATGGCTACACCTTC. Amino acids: CASSLPLGQGAYGYTF.

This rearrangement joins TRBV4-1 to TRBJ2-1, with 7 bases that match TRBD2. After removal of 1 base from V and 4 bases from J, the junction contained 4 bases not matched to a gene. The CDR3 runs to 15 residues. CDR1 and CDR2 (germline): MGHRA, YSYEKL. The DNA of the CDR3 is TGCGCCAGCAGCCAAGGATCCGGGAGGTACAATGAGCAGTTCTTC. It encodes CASSQGSGRYNEQFF.

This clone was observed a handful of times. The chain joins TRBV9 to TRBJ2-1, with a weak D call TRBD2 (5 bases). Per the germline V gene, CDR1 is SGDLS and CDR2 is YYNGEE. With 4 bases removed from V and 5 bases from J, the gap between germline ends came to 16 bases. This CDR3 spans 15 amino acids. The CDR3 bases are TGTGCCAGCAGCCCATTGTCAGAGGGTAACAATGAGCAGTTCTTC. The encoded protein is CASSPLSEGNNEQFF.